The 23 T cell receptor beta chains below come from one sample, sequenced in a study of T cell changes during pregnancy in multiple sclerosis. Libraries were prepared by immunoSEQ multiplex PCR; TCRdb keeps only in-frame clonotypes and omits some of them. The sample has 70,000 or so clones, roughly 88% seen once. Sequenced here: peripheral blood, sampled in the third trimester of pregnancy. The receptors were sampled from a female donor with multiple sclerosis, enrolled in a pregnancy study.

The genes are TRBV7-3 and TRBJ1-1; perhaps TRBD1 as D (5 bases). From germline, CDR1 is SGHTA and CDR2 FQGTGA. This CDR3 is 15 amino acids long. V lost 6 bases, J lost 4 bases, and 18 bases lay in between. CDR3 protein: CASRKTALSGTEAFF. As DNA, the CDR3 is TGTGCCAGCAGAAAGACAGCTCTATCGGGCACTGAAGCTTTCTTT.

The CDR3 is CASSVGASGGAHEQFF. In nucleotides, the CDR3 is TGTGCCAGCAGCGTAGGTGCTAGCGGGGGGGCACATGAGCAGTTCTTC. The chain uses TRBV9 and TRBJ2-1, with 12 bases matching TRBD2. Germline values: CDR1 SGDLS, CDR2 YYNGEE. The V segment lost 0 bases and the J segment 8 bases; nucleotides outside the gene matches: 6. This CDR3 contains 16 residues.

The chain employs TRBV6-5 and TRBJ2-7, with D tentatively TRBD1 (5 bases). The CDR3 has 16 amino acids. CDR1 MNHEY and CDR2 SVGAGI come from the germline V gene. Trimming left V 0 bases short and J 1 base short, with 13 bases between. The CDR3 loop reads CASSYSGAYPSYEQYF. CDR3 in DNA: TGTGCCAGCAGTTACTCTGGGGCCTACCCTTCCTACGAGCAGTACTTC.

The genes are TRBV6-5 and TRBJ2-7; the match to TRBD1 covers 9 bases. Germline V gene sequence: CDR1 MNHEY, CDR2 SVGAGI. Trimming removed 4 bases from V and 3 bases from J; junction bases left unmatched: 4. The CDR3 contains 14 residues. CDR3 DNA: TGTGCCAGCAGTTCCCCGACAGGGGGCTACGAGCAGTACTTC. Encoded protein: CASSSPTGGYEQYF.

This clone was detected only once. This chain uses TRBV5-1 with TRBJ1-2; D perhaps matches TRBD1 (5 bases). Germline CDR1 SGHRS, CDR2 YFSETQ. Deletions cut 0 bases from V and 5 bases from J, with 8 bases between. The CDR3 runs 13 residues. The CDR3 is CASSLGPGYGYTF. The CDR3, as DNA: TGCGCCAGCAGCTTGGGCCCAGGGTATGGCTACACCTTC.

The chain couples TRBV27 to TRBJ2-3; D gene unclear. The V end was cut by 2 bases, the J end by 8 bases, with 14 bases between. The length of the CDR3 is 14 residues. From germline, CDR1 is MNHEY and CDR2 SMNVEV (reference sequence). The CDR3 DNA reads as TGTGCCAGCAGTTTAAGCCCCCTAGTGGGTACGCAGTATTTT. Translating gives CASSLSPLVGTQYF.

V usage is TRBV30 and J usage is TRBJ2-3, with D unclear. The V end was cut by 2 bases, the J end by 8 bases, with 11 bases between. In germline, CDR1 is GTSNPN, CDR2 SVGIG (reference sequence). The CDR3 loop spans 12 amino acids. CDR3 amino acids: CAWSYGRPTQYF. The CDR3 DNA reads TGTGCCTGGAGTTATGGCCGTCCTACGCAGTATTTT.

CDR3 nucleotides: TGTGCCAGCAGCTTGAGGACAGGGGTGAACGAGCAGTACTTC. This translates into CASSLRTGVNEQYF. The gene calls are TRBV27 and TRBJ2-7, with 9 bases identical to TRBD1. The junction had 8 bases not matched to a gene; V was cut back by 6 bases and J by 5 bases. The CDR3 has 14 residues. CDR1 is MNHEY, CDR2 SMNVEV, per germline (reference sequence).

The chain has TRBV2 and TRBJ2-3; 8 bases agree with TRBD2. CDR1 is SNHLY, CDR2 FYNNEI, per germline. The CDR3 is 16 amino acids. V trimming: 6 bases; J trimming: 8 bases; junction bases outside the gene matches: 16. Written as DNA, the CDR3 is TGTGCCAGCAGCGCCCTAAACCCCGCGGGGGGCGGTACGCAGTATTTT. Amino acids: CASSALNPAGGGTQYF.

The gene calls are TRBV5-1 and TRBJ1-1, with TRBD1 identical over 7 bases. CDR1 SGHRS and CDR2 YFSETQ come from the germline V gene. The CDR3 loop spans 16 amino acids. The V gene end was trimmed by 0 bases and the J gene end by 6 bases; junction bases not matched to a gene: 11. In DNA form, the CDR3 reads TGCGCCAGCAGCTTGGGGGTAGTGGAGGGGGCTTCTGAAGCTTTCTTT. It specifies CASSLGVVEGASEAFF.

CDR3 sequence (DNA): TGTGCCAGCAGTCCTCAGGACTGGTCTGCAGTCGAGCAGTACTTC. Encoded protein: CASSPQDWSAVEQYF. This rearrangement joins TRBV6-1 to TRBJ2-7; a possible D gene is TRBD2 (5 bases). This CDR3 spans 15 amino acids. CDR1 MNHNS and CDR2 SASEGT come from the germline V gene. The V gene lost 5 bases and the J gene lost 6 bases, with 20 bases spanning the gap.

V is TRBV19 and J is TRBJ1-1, with TRBD1 identical over 8 bases. CDR1 LNHDA and CDR2 SQIVND come from the germline V gene (reference sequence). The CDR3 extends over 13 amino acids. With V trimmed by 8 bases and J by 5 bases, 7 bases remained unmatched. This chain's CDR3 is CASLQGAYTEAFF. The CDR3 DNA sequence: TGTGCCAGTCTCCAGGGGGCATATACTGAAGCTTTCTTT.

This chain connects TRBV9 to TRBJ2-7, with 8 bases matching TRBD1. The CDR3 sequence is 19 residues long. Trimming at V came to 0 bases and at J to 0 bases, leaving 14 bases not matched to a gene. Germline assignment: CDR1 SGDLS and CDR2 YYNGEE. The CDR3: CASSVGRTGFDLSSYEQYF. The CDR3, as DNA: TGTGCCAGCAGCGTAGGAAGGACAGGGTTTGATCTAAGCTCCTACGAGCAGTACTTC.

J is TRBJ2-1 and V is TRBV27; 12 bases agree with TRBD2. With 4 bases clipped from V and 5 bases from J, the junction kept 3 bases outside the gene matches. Looked up from germline, CDR1 is MNHEY and CDR2 is SMNVEV (reference sequence). The CDR3 has 15 residues. The CDR3 DNA reads as TGTGCCAGCAGTTCAGGACTAGCGGGGAACAATGAGCAGTTCTTC. Translating gives CASSSGLAGNNEQFF.

The chain uses TRBV5-8 and TRBJ2-1; possibly TRBD2 for D (5 bases). V was clipped by 0 bases and J by 4 bases, with 8 bases between them. CDR3 length: 14 residues. Germline lookup yields CDR1 SGHTS and CDR2 YDEGEE. In DNA form, the CDR3 reads TGTGCCAGCAGCTTGGGGACTGAATACAATGAGCAGTTCTTC. It translates to CASSLGTEYNEQFF.

This clone turned up a few times. This CDR3 reads CAWSAALQETQYF. For the CDR3, the DNA is TGTGCCTGGAGTGCCGCGCTCCAAGAGACCCAGTACTTC. The chain joins TRBV30 to TRBJ2-5; D is unclear. Germline-derived CDR1 and CDR2 are GTSNPN and SVGIG (reference sequence). V gave up 1 base and J gave up 1 base, with 7 bases separating them. This CDR3 is 13 amino acids long.

V and J are TRBV27 and TRBJ2-7; possibly TRBD1 for D (5 bases). This CDR3 is 14 amino acids long. The ends were cut back, 6 bases at V and 2 bases at J, with 14 bases in the middle. From germline, CDR1 is MNHEY and CDR2 SMNVEV (reference sequence). This CDR3 is CASRPSGKPYEQYF. CDR3 nucleotides: TGTGCCAGCAGACCCTCAGGGAAACCCTACGAGCAGTACTTC.

The rearrangement uses TRBV5-1 and TRBJ2-7; TRBD2 is a possible D gene (6 bases). The CDR3 is made up of 15 amino acids. Trimming pared 0 bases from V and 0 bases from J, leaving 10 bases between. Germline V gene lookup returns CDR1 SGHRS and CDR2 YFSETQ. Here the CDR3 reads CASSLEGLDSYEQYF. The CDR3 DNA reads TGCGCCAGCAGCTTGGAGGGACTGGACTCCTACGAGCAGTACTTC. Using reference TRBV5-1 and TRBJ2-7 for the parts outside the CDR3, the full variable domain is KAGVTQTPRYLIKTRGQQVTLSCSPISGHRSVSWYQQTPGQGLQFLFEYFSETQRNKGNFPGRFSGRQFSNSRSEMNVSTLELGDSALYLCASSLEGLDSYEQYFGPGTRLTVT.

CDR3 protein: CAISKHGTVEADTQYF. The DNA of the CDR3 is TGTGCCATCAGTAAACACGGGACAGTGGAGGCAGATACGCAGTATTTT. This chain links TRBV10-3 with TRBJ2-3; 7 bases agree with TRBD1. J was trimmed by 4 bases and V by 5 bases; bases with no gene match: 12. The V gene's germline CDR1 is ENHRY and CDR2 SYGVKD. This CDR3 has 16 amino acids.

The rearrangement links TRBV27 to TRBJ1-6; TRBD1 matches 7 bases. The J segment lost 2 bases and the V segment lost 5 bases, leaving 18 bases of the junction unmatched. The CDR3 extends over 20 amino acids. The V gene's germline CDR1 is MNHEY and CDR2 SMNVEV (reference sequence). The CDR3 sequence: CASSRRQGNQGGPYNSPLHF. The CDR3 DNA reads TGTGCCAGCAGTAGACGACAGGGAAACCAAGGGGGGCCCTATAATTCACCCCTCCACTTT.

The chain couples TRBV7-8 to TRBJ1-2, with TRBD1 as a possible D gene (5 bases). The CDR3 sequence is 13 residues long. CDR1 is SGHVS and CDR2 is FQNEAQ in the germline V gene. V lost 1 base and J 4 bases, leaving 7 bases between the germline ends. The CDR3 DNA is TGTGCCAGCAGCTTAGACAGGTTCTATGGCTACACCTTC. Translated: CASSLDRFYGYTF.

The V and J genes are TRBV10-2 and TRBJ1-2, with D unresolved. V shed 3 bases and J shed 4 bases, with 9 bases lying between them. Germline lookup yields CDR1 WSHSY and CDR2 SAAADI. The CDR3 loop spans 13 amino acids. CDR3: CASSDPSLYGYTF. CDR3 coding DNA: TGCGCCAGCAGTGACCCGAGCCTCTATGGCTACACCTTC.

V and J are TRBV4-3 and TRBJ2-4; 8 bases agree with TRBD1. This CDR3 is 15 amino acids long. V lost 2 bases, J lost 5 bases, and 5 bases stayed unmatched. Germline values: CDR1 LGHNA, CDR2 YSLEER. The CDR3 region has the DNA TGCGCCAGCAGCCAAACCCCAGGGGGCCAAAACATTCAGTACTTC. Translation gives CASSQTPGGQNIQYF.